This T cell receptor beta chain was identified during a study of blood T cell repertoires in COVID-19. Sequencing was performed with immunoSEQ multiplex PCR; in TCRdb, only in-frame clones are kept and a portion is missing. The table records around 310,000 clones, approximately 88% of them present only once. This CDR3 has 15 amino acids. Germline values: CDR1 SNHLY, CDR2 FYNNEI. V shed 5 bases and J 3 bases; nucleotides not matched to a gene: 7. The chain couples TRBV2 to TRBJ2-1; 7 nucleotides line up with TRBD1. The sample taken for sequencing was PBMCs or T cells enriched from blood (not recorded which). This receptor was obtained from a man between 25 and 39 years old who had recovered from COVID-19. In DNA, the CDR3 is TGTGCCAGCAGTAATACCCGGGACAGCTACAATGAGCAGTTCTTC. Protein sequence: CASSNTRDSYNEQFF.